This passage covers 2 T cell receptor beta chains from one sample sequenced in a study of blood T cell repertoires in COVID-19. This table comes from immunoSEQ multiplex PCR, and its TCRdb copy is limited to in-frame clones, with some not included. The sample comprises 150,000 or so clones, around two thirds of which are singletons, and about 3% rests with the top ten. Material for sequencing was peripheral blood. The receptors originated from a woman older than 75 with acute or convalescent COVID-19.

The chain uses TRBV19 and TRBJ2-7; weak D call: TRBD2 (5 bases). This CDR3 region has 12 residues. Germline assignment: CDR1 LNHDA and CDR2 SQIVND (reference sequence). Trimming pared 3 bases from V and 3 bases from J, leaving 6 bases between. For the CDR3, the DNA is TGTGCCAGTAGTATCGGGAACTACGAGCAGTACTTC. Encoded protein: CASSIGNYEQYF.

V is TRBV18 and J is TRBJ1-3; D might be TRBD1 (5 bases). Germline lookup yields CDR1 KGHSH and CDR2 LQKENI. This CDR3 comprises 14 residues. Trimming took 1 base from V and 4 from J, leaving 8 bases between them. CDR3: CASSPQGSGNTIYF. The CDR3 bases are TGTGCCAGCTCACCACAGGGGTCGGGAAACACCATATATTTT.